These T cell receptor beta chains were read from a single sample in a study of T cell responses to AZD1222 COVID-19 vaccine. Only in-frame clones appear in the TCRdb table, and some are missing; sequencing was by immunoSEQ multiplex PCR. The sample lists roughly 100,000 clones, more than 85% occurring once. The specimen comprised peripheral blood, sampled on day 0 of AZD1222 vaccination. The source of these receptors is an adult in good health. CDR3s include the opening cysteine and the closing phenylalanine or tryptophan. A D gene is named only where the DNA matches it firmly. The size of a clone is reported for some rows only, either as once, few or many, or as a class for expanded clones.

v_call	clone_size	d_call	j_call	cdr3_length	cdr3_nt	cdr3_aa
TRBV7-2	.	TRBD2	TRBJ2-1	14	TGTGCCAGCAGCATAACTAGCGGGAGGGGTGAGCAGTTCTTC	CASSITSGRGEQFF
TRBV7-9	.	TRBD2	TRBJ2-1	17	TGTGCCAGCAGCTTAGCCCGGGGTGGCGGGAGTTCGGATGAGCAGTTCTTC	CASSLARGGGSSDEQFF
TRBV7-9	.	TRBD1	TRBJ2-4	13	TGTGCCAGCAGCCCCCCTGGGACAGATGATCAGTACTTC	CASSPPGTDDQYF
TRBV10-3	once	TRBD2	TRBJ2-7	17	TGTGCCATCAGTGAGTCGATGACTAGCGGGAGGGGATACGAGCAGTACTTC	CAISESMTSGRGYEQYF
TRBV19	.	.	TRBJ2-7	14	TGTGCCAGTAGTTTGTCCGCAGGGGCCTACGAGCAGTACTTC	CASSLSAGAYEQYF
TRBV18	once	TRBD2	TRBJ2-5	14	TGTGCCAGCTCACCACCCGCTAGCGGGGAGACCCAGTACTTC	CASSPPASGETQYF
TRBV5-6	.	TRBD1	TRBJ2-1	14	TGTGCCAGCAGCCACGGGACAGGGTTTTATGAGCAGTTCTTC	CASSHGTGFYEQFF
TRBV3-1/TRBV3-2	.	TRBD1	TRBJ1-2	15	TGTGCCAGCAGCCAACGCCCGGCAGGGGGCGATGGCTACACCTTC	CASSQRPAGGDGYTF
TRBV4-1	.	TRBD2	TRBJ2-1	16	TGCGCCAGCAGCCAATTACTAGCGGGAGTCCACAATGAGCAGTTCTTC	CASSQLLAGVHNEQFF
TRBV4-2	once	.	TRBJ2-3	16	TGTGCCAGCAGCCAAGAAGGAGGCAGGGGGAGGGATACGCAGTATTTT	CASSQEGGRGRDTQYF
TRBV5-1	.	.	TRBJ1-6	14	TGCGCCAGCAGCGCGAGGAGAAATAATTCACCCCTCCACTTT	CASSARRNNSPLHF
TRBV30	.	.	TRBJ1-2	12	TGTGCCTGCCCAGACGACAGGCGTGGCTACACCTTC	CACPDDRRGYTF
TRBV28	once	TRBD1	TRBJ1-3	18	TGTGCCAGCAGCCCTAAGACAGGGATTTTTTCCTCTGGAAACACCATATATTTT	CASSPKTGIFSSGNTIYF
TRBV2	.	TRBD1	TRBJ1-6	13	TGTGCCAGCAGGGCCACAGGGGAATCACCCCTCCACTTT	CASRATGESPLHF
TRBV11-2	.	TRBD1	TRBJ2-7	19	TGTGCCAGCAGCTTAATTGGTGGTTTTTACGGGACAGATTCCTACGAGCAGTACTTC	CASSLIGGFYGTDSYEQYF
TRBV3-1/TRBV3-2	.	.	TRBJ2-1	13	TGTGCCAGCAGCCAAGACAGGTACAATGAGCAGTTCTTC	CASSQDRYNEQFF
TRBV5-1	once	.	TRBJ2-5	13	TGCGCCAGCAGCGTCGGGATTTTCGAGACCCAGTACTTC	CASSVGIFETQYF
TRBV5-1	.	TRBD1	TRBJ1-3	15	TGCGCCAGCAGCTTGGGGACAGGGGCTGGAAACACCATATATTTT	CASSLGTGAGNTIYF
TRBV6-1	.	TRBD1	TRBJ1-2	17	TGTGCCAGCAGTGAAGCGTGGGGACAGGGAACTAACTATGGCTACACCTTC	CASSEAWGQGTNYGYTF
TRBV29-1	.	.	TRBJ1-2	13	TGCAGCGTTGTAGAGGCGTTTGGCTATGGCTACACCTTC	CSVVEAFGYGYTF
TRBV6-5	.	.	TRBJ2-7	13	TGTGCCAGCAGTTTAGGTCAAATGTTCGAGCAGTACTTC	CASSLGQMFEQYF
TRBV15	.	.	TRBJ2-7	14	TGTGCCACCAGCAGAGATCGGGTTACGGGAGAGCAGTACTTC	CATSRDRVTGEQYF
TRBV9	.	.	TRBJ1-2	17	TGTGCCAGCAGCGTAGCTACTTGGGGGCCCGTCAACTATGGCTACACCTTC	CASSVATWGPVNYGYTF
TRBV7-9	.	.	TRBJ1-4	12	TGTGCCAGCAGCTTGGGATCTGAAAAACTGTTTTTT	CASSLGSEKLFF
TRBV18	.	TRBD1	TRBJ2-2	16	TGTGCCAGCTCACCACAGGGGACAGGGAACACCGGGGAGCTGTTTTTT	CASSPQGTGNTGELFF
TRBV19	.	.	TRBJ2-3	12	TGTGCCAGTAGTAAGGGCATCGGTACGCAGTATTTT	CASSKGIGTQYF
TRBV19	.	.	TRBJ1-5	15	TGTGCCAGTAGTATCCTGGGAAGGGCGAATCAGCCCCAGCATTTT	CASSILGRANQPQHF
TRBV28	.	TRBD1	TRBJ1-2	16	TGTGCCAGCAGTTTACTCGACCGACAGGGGTCCCCCGGCTACACCTTC	CASSLLDRQGSPGYTF
TRBV6-5	.	.	TRBJ2-3	12	TGTGCCAGCAGTTACTCCGGGGATACGCAGTATTTT	CASSYSGDTQYF
TRBV6-5	.	TRBD1	TRBJ1-2	12	TGTGCCAGCAGCAGGGACAGGGGGCAATACACCTTC	CASSRDRGQYTF
TRBV11-3	.	.	TRBJ2-1	11	TGTGCCAGCAGCTTAAGGGATGAGCAGTTCTTC	CASSLRDEQFF
TRBV11-3	.	.	TRBJ1-1	15	TGTGCCAGCAGCTTACGGGACCTGGTGGGCACTGAAGCTTTCTTT	CASSLRDLVGTEAFF
TRBV5-5	.	.	TRBJ2-7	14	TGTGCCAGCAGCTTCGGCGGGGAATTGTACGAGCAGTACTTC	CASSFGGELYEQYF
TRBV6-4	.	.	TRBJ2-3	13	TGTGCCAGCAGTGAAGGGGGCACAGATACGCAGTATTTT	CASSEGGTDTQYF
TRBV6-1	.	TRBD2	TRBJ2-1	12	TGTGCCAGCAGTAGCGGGAGGAATGAGCAGTTCTTC	CASSSGRNEQFF
TRBV10-3	.	TRBD2	TRBJ2-1	12	TGTGCCATCAGAGGAGCGGGAGATGAGCAGTTCTTC	CAIRGAGDEQFF
TRBV27	few	TRBD1	TRBJ2-7	16	TGTGCCAGCAGCTCTAACCGGGACAGCTTCGCCTACGAGCAGTACTTC	CASSSNRDSFAYEQYF